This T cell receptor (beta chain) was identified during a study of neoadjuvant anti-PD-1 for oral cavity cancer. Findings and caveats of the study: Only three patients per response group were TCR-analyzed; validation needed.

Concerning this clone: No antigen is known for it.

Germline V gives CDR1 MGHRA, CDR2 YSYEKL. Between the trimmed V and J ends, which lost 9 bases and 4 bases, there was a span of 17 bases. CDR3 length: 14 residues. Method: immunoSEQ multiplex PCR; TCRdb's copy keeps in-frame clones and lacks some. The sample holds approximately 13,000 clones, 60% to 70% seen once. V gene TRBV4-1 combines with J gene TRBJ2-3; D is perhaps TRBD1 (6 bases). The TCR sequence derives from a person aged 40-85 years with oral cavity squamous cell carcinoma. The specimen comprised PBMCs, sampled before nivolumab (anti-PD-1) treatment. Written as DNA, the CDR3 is TGCGCCAGTACCCAGGGGCAGGAATCAGATACGCAGTATTTT. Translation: CASTQGQESDTQYF.